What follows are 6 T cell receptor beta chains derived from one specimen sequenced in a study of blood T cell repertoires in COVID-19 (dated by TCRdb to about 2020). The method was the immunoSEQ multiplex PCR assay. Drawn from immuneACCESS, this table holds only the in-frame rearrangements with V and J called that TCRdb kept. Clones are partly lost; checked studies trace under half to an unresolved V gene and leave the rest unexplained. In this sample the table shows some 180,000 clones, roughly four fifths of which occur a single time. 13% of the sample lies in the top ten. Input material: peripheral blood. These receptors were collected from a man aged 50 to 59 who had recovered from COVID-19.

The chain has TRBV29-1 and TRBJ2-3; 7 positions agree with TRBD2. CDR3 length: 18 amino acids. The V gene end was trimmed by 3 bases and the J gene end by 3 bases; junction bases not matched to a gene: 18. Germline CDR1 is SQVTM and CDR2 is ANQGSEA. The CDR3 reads CSVDVDHWAGRVTDTQYF. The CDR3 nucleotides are TGCAGCGTTGATGTGGACCACTGGGCGGGGAGGGTGACAGATACGCAGTATTTT.

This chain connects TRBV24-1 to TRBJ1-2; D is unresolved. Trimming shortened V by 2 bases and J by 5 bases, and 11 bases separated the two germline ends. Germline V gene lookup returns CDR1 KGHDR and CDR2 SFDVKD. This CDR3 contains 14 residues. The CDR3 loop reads CATSDSTETYGYTF. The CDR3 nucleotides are TGTGCCACCAGTGATTCTACAGAGACATATGGCTACACCTTC.

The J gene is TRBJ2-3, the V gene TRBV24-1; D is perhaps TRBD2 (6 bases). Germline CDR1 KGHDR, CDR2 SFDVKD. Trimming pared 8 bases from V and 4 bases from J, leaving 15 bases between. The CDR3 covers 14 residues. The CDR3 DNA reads TGTGCCACCAAGGACTATGGACCCGCAGATACGCAGTATTTT. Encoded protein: CATKDYGPADTQYF.

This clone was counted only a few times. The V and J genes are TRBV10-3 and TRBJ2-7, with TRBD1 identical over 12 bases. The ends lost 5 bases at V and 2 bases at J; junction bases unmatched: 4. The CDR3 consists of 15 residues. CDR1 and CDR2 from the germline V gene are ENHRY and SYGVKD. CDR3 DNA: TGTGCCATCAGTCCCGGGACAGGGGGCGCCTACGAGCAGTACTTC. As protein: CAISPGTGGAYEQYF.

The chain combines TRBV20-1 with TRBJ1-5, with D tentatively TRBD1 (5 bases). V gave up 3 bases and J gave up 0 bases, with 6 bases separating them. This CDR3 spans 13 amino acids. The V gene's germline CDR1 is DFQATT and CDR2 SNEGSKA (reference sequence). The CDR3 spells CSASQGSNQPQHF. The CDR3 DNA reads TGCAGTGCTAGTCAGGGTAGCAATCAGCCCCAGCATTTT.

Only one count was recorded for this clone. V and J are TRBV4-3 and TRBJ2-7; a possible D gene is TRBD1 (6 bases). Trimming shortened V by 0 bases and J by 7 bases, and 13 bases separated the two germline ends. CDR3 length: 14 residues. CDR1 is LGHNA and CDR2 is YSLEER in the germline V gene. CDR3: CASSQDLGAREQYF. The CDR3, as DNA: TGCGCCAGCAGCCAAGATCTGGGGGCCCGGGAGCAGTACTTC.